The 30 T cell receptor beta chains in this list originate from one sample, sequenced in a study of T cell repertoires in cytomegalovirus infection. Via MiXCR, TCRdb re-called the reads, giving one row per CDR3 protein. This repertoire shows more than 500,000 distinct CDR3 sequences, 15% to 20% found once; its top ten account for around 25%. Source material: CD8+ T cells from PBMCs. Receptor source: a human donor in good health (CMV status not recorded). Some clones in this sample may be carry-over from other donors' samples.

CDR3 region: CASSRGGDEQYF. CDR3 nucleotide sequence: TGTGCCAGCAGCCGGGGGGGCGACGAGCAGTACTTC. The V and J genes are TRBV7-9 and TRBJ2-7; 8 bases map to TRBD2. This CDR3 region has 12 residues. The ends lost 5 bases at V and 5 bases at J; junction bases unmatched: 2. The germline V gene encodes CDR1 SEHNR and CDR2 FQNEAQ (reference sequence).

The sample holds a few counts of this clonotype. The gene calls are TRBV4-1 and TRBJ1-3; a possible D gene is TRBD1 (5 bases). V shed 4 bases and J shed 0 bases, with 13 bases lying between them. CDR1 and CDR2 from the germline V gene are MGHRA and YSYEKL. This CDR3 has 16 amino acids. The CDR3 coding sequence is TGCGCCAGCAGCCTAGGAGGGACCTCCTCTGGAAACACCATATATTTT. It is translated as CASSLGGTSSGNTIYF.

This clonotype has a handful of counts. The chain employs TRBV6-1 and TRBJ2-5; 10 bases agree with TRBD2. Germline-derived CDR1 and CDR2 are MNHNS and SASEGT. V lost 4 bases to trimming and J lost 3 bases; unmatched junction nucleotides: 8. The CDR3 runs to 16 residues. CDR3 DNA: TGTGCCAGCAGTGTTCAGCGGGGGGGCCTCGAAGAGACCCAGTACTTC. Its translation: CASSVQRGGLEETQYF.

This clonotype was detected only a few times. The V and J genes are TRBV29-1 and TRBJ1-2, with unresolved D. V shed 4 bases and J shed 8 bases, with 8 bases lying between them. The CDR3 is made up of 10 amino acids. Germline-derived CDR1 and CDR2 are SQVTM and ANQGSEA. The CDR3 DNA sequence: TGCAGCGTTGGACTGGGAGGCTACACCTTC. This translates into CSVGLGGYTF.

The chain couples TRBV28 to TRBJ2-3; TRBD1 matches at 10 bases. This CDR3 has 13 residues. V was clipped by 5 bases and J by 10 bases; unmatched bases: 6. Looked up from germline, CDR1 is MDHEN and CDR2 is SYDVKM. The CDR3 region is CASSTRDRGSQYF. The DNA for the CDR3 is TGTGCCAGCAGTACCCGGGACAGGGGTTCGCAGTATTTT.

The chain carries TRBV28 and TRBJ2-5; 7 positions agree with TRBD2. The CDR3 contains 16 residues. Germline loops: CDR1 MDHEN, CDR2 SYDVKM. With V trimmed by 4 bases and J by 0 bases, 8 bases remained unmatched. CDR3 loop: CASSYQLAAYQETQYF. CDR3 DNA: TGTGCCAGCAGTTATCAGCTAGCGGCCTACCAAGAGACCCAGTACTTC.

This clonotype was seen at least ten times. The rearrangement uses TRBV12-3 or TRBV12-4 and TRBJ1-2, with 9 bases aligning to TRBD1. V dropped 4 bases and J dropped 6; count of bases not matched to a gene: 9. CDR3 length: 15 residues. The CDR3 DNA is TGTGCCAGCAGTTCTACAGGGGGCGCGAGCCATGGCTACACCTTC. It encodes CASSSTGGASHGYTF.

This clonotype was recorded many times. The genes are TRBV19 and TRBJ1-2, with a possible D match to TRBD1 (5 bases). Trimming shortened V by 4 bases and J by 4 bases, and 13 bases separated the two germline ends. The germline gives CDR1 LNHDA, CDR2 SQIVND (reference sequence). The CDR3 length is 14 residues. In DNA, the CDR3 is TGTGCCAGTAGTACAGGGACCCTTGTCTATGGCTACACCTTC. This codes for CASSTGTLVYGYTF.

This clonotype was recorded at least ten times. The V call is TRBV12-3 or TRBV12-4, the J call TRBJ1-5; no clear D. This CDR3 has 13 residues. V gave up 5 bases and J gave up 5 bases, with 10 bases separating them. CDR3 loop: CASSTRPYQPQHF. CDR3 nucleotide sequence: TGTGCCAGCAGTACTAGGCCTTATCAGCCCCAGCATTTT.

Many counts were recorded for this clonotype. V is TRBV27 and J is TRBJ1-2; D is possibly TRBD1 (6 bases). Germline V CDR1 and CDR2: MNHEY, SMNVEV (reference sequence). This CDR3 spans 14 amino acids. Trimming stripped 6 bases from V and 1 base from J, with 12 bases between. CDR3 DNA sequence: TGTGCCAGCAGCCAGGGAGGGGGTAACTATGGCTACACCTTC. Encoded protein: CASSQGGGNYGYTF.

This chain links TRBV20-1 with TRBJ1-6, with 10 nucleotides matching TRBD1. CDR1 and CDR2 from the germline V gene are DFQATT and SNEGSKA (reference sequence). V gave up 6 bases and J gave up 9 bases; unmatched junction bases: 11. The CDR3 is 15 amino acids. The CDR3 bases are TGCAGTGCGCCGACAGGGGGCGGCGGGAGTTCACCCCTCCACTTT. Its translation is CSAPTGGGGSSPLHF.

V gene TRBV4-1 combines with J gene TRBJ1-5; no reliable D call. Germline V gene data show CDR1 as MGHRA and CDR2 as YSYEKL. Trimming took off 0 bases at V and 0 bases at J, with 15 bases between the two ends. The CDR3 is made up of 18 amino acids. CDR3 loop: CASSQDPFGAHSNQPQHF. Written as DNA, the CDR3 is TGCGCCAGCAGCCAAGACCCTTTCGGCGCCCATAGCAATCAGCCCCAGCATTTT.

This clonotype showed up many times. The chain recombines TRBV7-8 with TRBJ2-1, with 10 bases fitting TRBD2. Germline assignment: CDR1 SGHVS and CDR2 FQNEAQ. This CDR3 is 18 amino acids long. The V segment lost 1 base and the J segment 7 bases; nucleotides outside the gene matches: 13. This chain's CDR3 is CASSLGLAGDTERNEQFF. CDR3 coding DNA: TGTGCCAGCAGCTTAGGGCTAGCGGGGGATACAGAGCGGAATGAGCAGTTCTTC.

This clonotype was seen repeatedly, ten times or more. V is TRBV11-2 and J is TRBJ2-1; maybe TRBD2 (6 bases). Deletions cut 5 bases from V and 0 bases from J, with 11 bases between. This CDR3 comprises 15 residues. CDR1 SGHAT and CDR2 FQNNGV come from the germline V gene. The CDR3 DNA is TGTGCCAGCAGCCCGGGAGCTCTCTCCTACAATGAGCAGTTCTTC. Its protein is CASSPGALSYNEQFF.

The chain recombines TRBV6-1 with TRBJ2-3; TRBD2 aligns across 8 bases. The CDR3 is made up of 14 amino acids. V lost 4 bases, J lost 2 bases, and 2 bases stayed unmatched. Germline V gives CDR1 MNHNS, CDR2 SASEGT. CDR3 sequence (DNA): TGTGCCAGCAGTGGACTAGCGCTCACAGATACGCAGTATTTT. Residues: CASSGLALTDTQYF.

This clonotype was seen a few times. The chain has TRBV20-1 and TRBJ1-5; possible D gene TRBD1, 6 bases. Germline V CDR1 and CDR2: DFQATT, SNEGSKA (reference sequence). The CDR3 totals 15 residues. V lost 4 bases to trimming and J lost 2 bases, with 15 bases between them. For the CDR3, the DNA is TGCAGTGCTAAGGACAGAAAGGTGGGCAATCAGCCCCAGCATTTT. This sequence encodes CSAKDRKVGNQPQHF.

This clonotype has a handful of counts. This chain uses TRBV6-2 or TRBV6-3 with TRBJ2-7; 7 bases map to TRBD2. Germline values: CDR1 MNHEY, CDR2 SVGEGT. This CDR3 contains 13 residues. Trimming cost V 4 bases and J 4 bases; bases outside gene matches: 4. The CDR3 DNA sequence: TGTGCCAGCAGTTGGGACTATCGTTACGAGCAGTACTTC. Residues: CASSWDYRYEQYF.

This clonotype was observed many times. V is TRBV7-9 and J is TRBJ1-1; unclear D gene. The CDR3 is 13 residues long. Germline CDR1 SEHNR, CDR2 FQNEAQ (reference sequence). Between the trimmed V and J ends, which lost 5 bases and 6 bases, there was a span of 13 bases. The CDR3 loop is CASSPGRRPEAFF. Here the CDR3 DNA reads TGTGCCAGCAGCCCAGGTCGAAGGCCTGAAGCTTTCTTT.

This clonotype was detected ten times or more. J is TRBJ1-1 and V is TRBV2; D gene ambiguous. V was shortened by 11 bases and J by 1 base, with 14 bases between the two germline ends. Per the germline V gene, CDR1 is SNHLY and CDR2 is FYNNEI. This CDR3 has 13 residues. CDR3 in amino acids: CACHGRPNTEAFF. The CDR3 bases are TGTGCCTGTCACGGACGGCCGAACACTGAAGCTTTCTTT.

This clonotype was counted ten times or more. This chain connects TRBV14 to TRBJ2-3; D tentatively reads TRBD1 or TRBD2 (5 bases each). The germline V gene encodes CDR1 SGHDN and CDR2 FVKESK. CDR3 length equals 13 residues. V was pared by 3 bases and J by 1 base, with 5 bases between. The CDR3 DNA reads as TGTGCCAGCAGCCAGGGGGGCACAGATACGCAGTATTTT. Translating gives CASSQGGTDTQYF.

This clonotype came up many times. V usage is TRBV6-6 and J usage is TRBJ2-3; 7 positions match TRBD1. Per germline, CDR1 MNHNY and CDR2 SVGAGI (reference sequence). The CDR3 is 15 residues long. Losses at the gene ends were 8 bases for V and 2 bases for J; bases not matched to a gene: 10. The CDR3 DNA follows: TGTGCCAGCGAGGGGACAGCCTATTACACAGATACGCAGTATTTT. As protein: CASEGTAYYTDTQYF.

CDR3 in DNA: TGTGCCACCCTGGGCAGCTTAAACACTGAAGCTTTCTTT. It yields the protein CATLGSLNTEAFF. The chain joins TRBV6-5 to TRBJ1-1; D ambiguous. The ends were cut back, 10 bases at V and 2 bases at J, with 14 bases in the middle. Germline V gene lookup returns CDR1 MNHEY and CDR2 SVGAGI. This CDR3 is 13 amino acids long.

At least ten counts were recorded for this clonotype. The chain carries TRBV7-2 and TRBJ2-4; D call uncertain. Germline V CDR1 and CDR2: SGHTA, FQGNSA. V was shortened by 7 bases and J by 3 bases, with 13 bases between the two germline ends. CDR3 size: 14 residues. The CDR3 coding sequence is TGTGCCAGCACCGATACGACGGGCAAAAACATTCAGTACTTC. It yields the protein CASTDTTGKNIQYF.

This clonotype was counted ten times or more. The rearrangement uses TRBV12-3 or TRBV12-4 and TRBJ2-7; no definite D call. CDR3 length equals 14 residues. The V end lost 3 bases, the J end lost 7 bases, and 16 bases lay between the germline ends. The CDR3 bases are TGTGCCAGCAGTTTTTCGAGTTCGGATGGTGAGCAGTACTTC. Translated: CASSFSSSDGEQYF.

This clonotype appeared many times. The V gene is TRBV7-8, the J gene TRBJ2-3; a weak D match, TRBD2 (6 bases). CDR3 size: 13 residues. V lost 6 bases and J 1 base, leaving 8 bases between the germline ends. Germline V gene data show CDR1 as SGHVS and CDR2 as FQNEAQ. CDR3 sequence (DNA): TGTGCCAGCAGACTAGCCCGCACAGATACGCAGTATTTT. It codes for CASRLARTDTQYF. The complete variable domain, with remaining parts taken from reference TRBV7-8 and TRBJ2-3, reads GAGVSQSPRYKVAKRGQDVALRCDPISGHVSLFWYQQALGQGPEFLTYFQNEAQLDKSGLPSDRFFAERPEGSVSTLKIQRTQQEDSAVYLCASRLARTDTQYFGPGTRLTVL.

This clonotype has more than one count but fewer than ten. In DNA, the CDR3 is TGTGCCAGCAGTTCGCTAGGACTAGGAGCCCCTGAGCAGTTCTTC. Translation gives CASSSLGLGAPEQFF. The chain recombines TRBV12-3 or TRBV12-4 with TRBJ2-1, with 7 bases matching TRBD2. With 4 bases clipped from V and 9 bases from J, the junction kept 12 bases outside the gene matches. This CDR3 has 15 residues.

This chain links TRBV14 with TRBJ2-3; tentatively, D is TRBD2 (6 bases). V gave up 6 bases and J gave up 8 bases, with 12 bases separating them. Germline V lookup: CDR1 SGHDN, CDR2 FVKESK. The CDR3 sequence is 12 residues long. In DNA form, the CDR3 reads TGTGCCAGCAGTGGCCAGGAGGGTACGCAGTATTTT. Translating gives CASSGQEGTQYF.

Ten or more counts support this clonotype. V gene TRBV6-6 combines with J gene TRBJ2-7, with D perhaps being TRBD1 or TRBD2 (6 bases each). V gave up 2 bases and J gave up 7 bases, with 15 bases separating them. Germline V gives CDR1 MNHNY, CDR2 SVGAGI (reference sequence). The CDR3 loop spans 14 amino acids. The CDR3 DNA reads TGTGCCAGCAGTTACCAGGGTGGGGGGCCTGAGCAGTACTTC. It translates to CASSYQGGGPEQYF.

This clonotype was observed a few times. This chain joins TRBV19 and TRBJ2-2; 10 bases are shared with TRBD2. The germline gives CDR1 LNHDA, CDR2 SQIVND (reference sequence). The CDR3 runs 17 residues. V shed 5 bases and J 3 bases; nucleotides not matched to a gene: 9. CDR3 DNA sequence: TGTGCCAGTAGTTCCCGGAGTAGCGGGAGGTACACCGGGGAGCTGTTTTTT. It translates to CASSSRSSGRYTGELFF.

About this clonotype: The CDR3 carries no conserved terminal phenylalanine or tryptophan, so it likely arises from a read error. This chain joins TRBV5-1 and TRBJ2-7; 9 bases fit TRBD1. The CDR3 runs 15 residues. The germline V gene has CDR1 SGHRS and CDR2 YFSETQ. V was clipped by 0 bases and J by 3 bases; unmatched bases: 4. CDR3 residues: CASSLGGTGRYEQYY. Here the CDR3 DNA reads TGCGCCAGCAGCTTGGGCGGGACAGGGCGCTACGAGCAGTACTAC.